A single sample gave rise to the 20 T cell receptor beta chains below, sequenced in a study of blood T cells in healthy people across ages. Combining a sample-barcoded 5' primer with a J-beta primer mix, a second PCR ran for 7 to 11 cycles. MiXCR, run by TCRdb on the 5' RACE reads, gives a single entry per CDR3 protein. The table has hundreds of thousands of distinct CDR3 sequences, roughly 24% seen once; the top ten hold 3%. These records were also assigned to another study, of T cells of mothers and their children.

Sample: blood. These receptors were collected from a boy between 5 and 17 years old in good health.

The gene calls are TRBV21-1 and TRBJ1-2; TRBD1 reflects the table's D call only, with no check against the DNA. TRBV21-1 is a recognized pseudogene. The CDR3 runs to 16 residues. The CDR3 region has the DNA TGTGCCAGCAGCAAAGATAGCCCCCAGGAACGCTATGGCTACACCTTC. Its translation is CASSKDSPQERYGYTF.

This clonotype was counted between two and nine times. This chain links TRBV12-3 or TRBV12-4 with TRBJ2-6, with a possible D match to TRBD2 (5 bases). The CDR3 is 15 residues long. Trimming cost V 3 bases and J 4 bases, with 10 bases left between them. This CDR3 reads CASSFRGGGANVLTF. Here the CDR3 DNA reads TGTGCCAGCAGTTTTCGGGGTGGCGGGGCCAACGTCCTGACTTTC.

This chain links TRBV29-1 with TRBJ1-4, with a tentative D call TRBD1 (5 bases). CDR3 length: 12 residues. CDR1 is SQVTM, CDR2 ANQGSEA, per germline. The germline V and J ends were trimmed by 7 bases and 8 bases, with 14 bases remaining between them. Here the CDR3 reads CSGARGGEKLFF. In nucleotides, the CDR3 is TGCAGCGGTGCACGGGGGGGAGAAAAACTGTTTTTT.

This clonotype was recorded a few times. This rearrangement joins TRBV27 to TRBJ1-2, with a possible D match to TRBD1 (5 bases). Germline V gives CDR1 MNHEY, CDR2 SMNVEV (reference sequence). This CDR3 spans 14 amino acids. The germline V and J ends were trimmed by 2 bases and 4 bases, with 11 bases remaining between them. CDR3 DNA sequence: TGTGCCAGCAGTTTAAAGGGGCCGGGCTATGGCTACACCTTC. It yields the protein CASSLKGPGYGYTF.

This clonotype was counted only a few times. CDR3 bases: TGCAGCGCCTACAGCATTAACTATGGCTACACCTTC. Translating it yields CSAYSINYGYTF. This sequence joins TRBV29-1 and TRBJ1-2; D ambiguous. The CDR3 sequence is 12 residues long. With 7 bases removed from V and 1 base from J, the gap between germline ends came to 10 bases. The germline gives CDR1 SQVTM, CDR2 ANQGSEA. Full variable domain (rest looked up from reference TRBV29-1 and TRBJ1-2): SAVISQKPSRDICQRGTSLTIQCQVDSQVTMMFWYRQQPGQSLTLIATANQGSEATYESGFVIDKFPISRPNLTFSTLTVSNMSPEDSSIYLCSAYSINYGYTFGSGTRLTVV.

The sample holds a few counts of this clonotype. CDR3 residues: CASSQDQGARTEAFF. In DNA, the CDR3 is TGTGCCAGCAGCCAAGACCAGGGGGCCAGGACTGAAGCTTTCTTT. The J gene is TRBJ1-1, the V gene TRBV4-2, with 8 positions matching TRBD1. CDR1 is LGHNA and CDR2 is YNFKEQ in the germline V gene. J gave up 5 bases and V 0 bases, and 5 bases lay outside the gene matches. The CDR3 sequence is 15 residues long.

V and J are TRBV5-5 and TRBJ2-2; possibly TRBD2 for D (6 bases). V dropped 0 bases and J dropped 4 bases, with 13 bases sitting between them. The CDR3 totals 16 residues. CDR1 is SGHKS, CDR2 YYEKEE, per germline (reference sequence). The CDR3 bases are TGTGCCAGCAGCTTGGTGGCTGACGGGGGCACCGGGGAGCTGTTTTTT. Residues: CASSLVADGGTGELFF.

This clonotype was counted between two and nine times. This rearrangement joins TRBV29-1 to TRBJ1-1, with D hard to call. The CDR3 totals 14 residues. Trimming took 7 bases from V and 1 from J, leaving 16 bases between them. Looked up from germline, CDR1 is SQVTM and CDR2 is ANQGSEA. The CDR3 nucleotides are TGCAGCGCCCCTGGTCCGGGAACGAACACTGAAGCTTTCTTT. As protein: CSAPGPGTNTEAFF.

This clonotype was seen only once. CDR3 sequence: CARTSGKGEQYV. The CDR3 nucleotides read TGTGCCAGGACTAGCGGTAAGGGCGAGCAGTACGTC. The rearrangement uses TRBV27 and TRBJ2-1; 9 bases are a match to TRBD2. The tail of the sequence fits TRBJ2-7 better, so the J call may be wrong. The CDR3 has 12 residues. Germline V gene data show CDR1 as MNHEY and CDR2 as SMNVEV (reference sequence).

The chain's CDR3 is CASSLGYRGQGRTKNIQYF. CDR3 in DNA: TGTGCCAGCAGCTTAGGATACAGGGGGCAGGGGCGGACCAAAAACATTCAGTACTTC. V is TRBV7-8 and J is TRBJ2-4, with TRBD1 matching 9 bases. The CDR3 runs to 19 residues. From germline, CDR1 is SGHVS and CDR2 FQNEAQ. The J segment lost 2 bases and the V segment lost 1 base, leaving 12 bases of the junction unmatched.

The sample holds one count of this clonotype. This chain links TRBV21-1 with TRBJ1-6. TRBV21-1 is a pseudogene segment. This CDR3 is 14 amino acids long. The CDR3 DNA is TGTGCCAGCTCTCCGGAGGATCTGTGGTCACCCCTCCACTTT. Translation: CASSPEDLWSPLHF.

This clonotype was observed a handful of times. Here the CDR3 reads CASSTRRSLGYEQYF. The CDR3 coding sequence is TGTGCCAGCAGCACCCGACGGAGTCTAGGCTACGAGCAGTACTTC. The gene calls are TRBV21-1 and TRBJ2-7. TRBV21-1 is marked as a pseudogene. The CDR3 runs 15 residues.

The CDR3 nucleotides read TGTGCCAGCACACGGCAGGGTCAGAACACTGAAGCTTTCTTT. Protein sequence: CASTRQGQNTEAFF. The chain is built from TRBV6-6 and TRBJ1-1, with a tentative D call TRBD1 (5 bases). Trimming cost V 7 bases and J 1 base, with 13 bases left between them. This CDR3 spans 14 amino acids. Germline CDR1 and CDR2: MNHNY and SVGAGI (reference sequence).

The chain carries TRBV5-1 and TRBJ2-3; TRBD1 might be the D (6 bases). Germline V lookup: CDR1 SGHRS, CDR2 YFSETQ. Trimming pared 4 bases from V and 4 bases from J, leaving 25 bases between. This CDR3 comprises 18 residues. The CDR3 spells CASSHRAIDTREADTQYF. The DNA for the CDR3 is TGCGCCAGCAGCCACAGGGCTATAGACACCCGTGAAGCAGATACGCAGTATTTT.

The J gene is TRBJ1-2, the V gene TRBV10-3; TRBD1 is a possible D gene (5 bases). Germline V lookup: CDR1 ENHRY, CDR2 SYGVKD. Between the trimmed V and J ends, which lost 11 bases and 3 bases, there was a span of 16 bases. The CDR3 is 13 residues long. This CDR3 is CAHQPGGDYGYTF. CDR3 in DNA: TGTGCCCACCAACCCGGGGGAGACTATGGCTACACCTTC.

V and J are TRBV4-2 and TRBJ2-1; D call uncertain. Between the trimmed V and J ends, which lost 4 bases and 0 bases, there was a span of 19 bases. Germline-derived CDR1 and CDR2 are LGHNA and YNFKEQ. This CDR3 comprises 18 residues. Here the CDR3 DNA reads TGTGCCAGCAGCCCAGATCCGGGTGGGTACAGCTCCTACAATGAGCAGTTCTTC. Translation: CASSPDPGGYSSYNEQFF.

In this sample, this clonotype turned up a few times. The rearrangement uses TRBV10-3 and TRBJ2-1; 10 nucleotides match TRBD1. V lost 4 bases to trimming and J lost 5 bases; unmatched junction nucleotides: 8. The CDR3 contains 16 residues. Germline lookup yields CDR1 ENHRY and CDR2 SYGVKD. CDR3 DNA sequence: TGTGCCATCAGTGGCCCGGGGACAGGGGTCGACAATGAGCAGTTCTTC. Amino acid sequence: CAISGPGTGVDNEQFF.

Regarding this clonotype: One junction end disagrees with the germline gene, perhaps due to a read error. The chain couples TRBV29-1 to TRBJ1-2; D call uncertain. The germline V gene has CDR1 SQVTM and CDR2 ANQGSEA. The CDR3 is made up of 13 amino acids. The chain's CDR3 is CSVEDQAYYDYTF. Here the CDR3 DNA reads TGCAGCGTTGAAGATCAGGCCTACTATGACTACACCTTC. The full variable domain, its missing parts supplied by reference TRBV29-1 and TRBJ1-2, is SAVISQKPSRDICQRGTSLTIQCQVDSQVTMMFWYRQQPGQSLTLIATANQGSEATYESGFVIDKFPISRPNLTFSTLTVSNMSPEDSSIYLCSVEDQAYYDYTFGSGTRLTVV.

This clonotype was recorded a few times. The CDR3 loop is CASSLAQGTGVEQFF. DNA for the CDR3: TGTGCCAGCAGCTTAGCGCAAGGGACAGGAGTAGAGCAGTTCTTC. The gene calls are TRBV7-9 and TRBJ2-1; TRBD1 agrees at 8 bases. V lost 0 bases and J lost 10; bases outside the gene matches: 8. From germline, CDR1 is SEHNR and CDR2 FQNEAQ (reference sequence). This CDR3 is 15 amino acids long.

V usage is TRBV7-9 and J usage is TRBJ2-4, with D tentatively TRBD1 (5 bases). Germline V gene data show CDR1 as SEHNR and CDR2 as FQNEAQ (reference sequence). V was clipped by 5 bases and J by 0 bases, with 14 bases between them. The CDR3 is 16 residues long. CDR3 region: CASSPSGPLAKNIQYF. Written as DNA, the CDR3 is TGTGCCAGCAGCCCCTCAGGGCCTCTAGCCAAAAACATTCAGTACTTC. Complete variable domain (other parts from reference TRBV7-9 and TRBJ2-4): DTGVSQNPRHKITKRGQNVTFRCDPISEHNRLYWYRQTLGQGPEFLTYFQNEAQLEKSRLLSDRFSAERPKGSFSTLEIQRTEQGDSAMYLCASSPSGPLAKNIQYFGAGTRLSVL.